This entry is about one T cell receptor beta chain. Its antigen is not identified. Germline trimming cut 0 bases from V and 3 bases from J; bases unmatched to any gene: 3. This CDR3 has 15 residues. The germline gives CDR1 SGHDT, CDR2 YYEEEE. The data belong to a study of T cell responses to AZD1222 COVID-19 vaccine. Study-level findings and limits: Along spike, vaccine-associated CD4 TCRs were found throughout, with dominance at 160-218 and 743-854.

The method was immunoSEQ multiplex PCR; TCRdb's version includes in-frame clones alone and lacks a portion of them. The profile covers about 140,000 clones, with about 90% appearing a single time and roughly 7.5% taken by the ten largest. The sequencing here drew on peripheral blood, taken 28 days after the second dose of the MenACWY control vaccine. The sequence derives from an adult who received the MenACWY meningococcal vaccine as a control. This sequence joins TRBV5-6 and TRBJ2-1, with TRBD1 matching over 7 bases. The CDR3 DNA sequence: TGTGCCAGCAGCTTGGGGACAGGCAACTACAATGAGCAGTTCTTC. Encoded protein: CASSLGTGNYNEQFF.